A single T cell receptor (beta chain) is shown here with its context. Its antigen is still unknown. This specimen belongs to a study of PD-L1 blockade in urothelial cancer. Looking at the study overall: Each blood sample yielded a median of about 130,000 T cells.

Time point indicated: pretreatment peripheral blood. Locally advanced or metastatic urothelial carcinoma was present in patients. Samples spanned pretreatment and treatment, with 1 to 8 time points per patient. Broader study findings: Tumor-associated clones in blood expanded more at 3 weeks in durable-benefit patients.

The repertoire was sequenced with immunoSEQ multiplex PCR; TCRdb's copy has only in-frame clones and lacks some. Of some 65,000 clones in the sample, 80% to 85% are singletons; the top ten hold about 2.9%. V was pared by 0 bases and J by 6 bases, with 8 bases of the junction left unmatched. CDR1 and CDR2 from the germline V gene are MGHRA and YSYEKL. CDR3 length: 15 amino acids. This chain uses TRBV4-1 with TRBJ2-7, with 7 bases fitting TRBD1. The sample consisted of PBMCs, taken around atezolizumab (anti-PD-L1) treatment. The clonotype was recovered from a man between 65 and 85 years old with urothelial cancer. The CDR3 region is CASSQDTTGVAEQYF. The DNA for the CDR3 is TGCGCCAGCAGCCAAGACACCACAGGGGTAGCCGAGCAGTACTTC.